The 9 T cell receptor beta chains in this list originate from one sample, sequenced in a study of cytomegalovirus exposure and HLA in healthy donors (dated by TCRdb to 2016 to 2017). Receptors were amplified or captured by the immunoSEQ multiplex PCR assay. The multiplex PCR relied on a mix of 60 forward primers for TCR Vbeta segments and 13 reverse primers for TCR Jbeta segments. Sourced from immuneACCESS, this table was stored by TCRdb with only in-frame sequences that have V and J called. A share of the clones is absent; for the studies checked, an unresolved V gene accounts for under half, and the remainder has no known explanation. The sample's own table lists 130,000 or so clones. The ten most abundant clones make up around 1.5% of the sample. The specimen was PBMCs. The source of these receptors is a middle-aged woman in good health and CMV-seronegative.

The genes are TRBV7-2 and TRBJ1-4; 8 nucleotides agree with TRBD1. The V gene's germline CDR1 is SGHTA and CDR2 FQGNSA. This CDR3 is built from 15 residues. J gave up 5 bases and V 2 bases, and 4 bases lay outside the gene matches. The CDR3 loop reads CASSLIRQGNEKLFF. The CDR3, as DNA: TGTGCCAGCAGCTTAATAAGACAGGGGAATGAAAAACTGTTTTTT.

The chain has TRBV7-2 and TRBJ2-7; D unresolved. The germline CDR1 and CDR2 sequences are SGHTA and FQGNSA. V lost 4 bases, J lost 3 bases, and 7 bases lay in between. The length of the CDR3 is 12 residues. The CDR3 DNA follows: TGTGCCAGCAGCTCCTCAGGCTACGAGCAGTACTTC. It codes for CASSSSGYEQYF.

CDR3 amino acids: CAISDGTGGGGNIQYF. CDR3 DNA sequence: TGTGCCATCAGTGACGGGACAGGGGGCGGAGGGAACATTCAGTACTTC. V usage is TRBV10-3 and J usage is TRBJ2-4, with TRBD1 identical over 12 bases. The germline gives CDR1 ENHRY, CDR2 SYGVKD. The ends lost 3 bases at V and 7 bases at J; junction bases unmatched: 7. The CDR3 has 16 amino acids.

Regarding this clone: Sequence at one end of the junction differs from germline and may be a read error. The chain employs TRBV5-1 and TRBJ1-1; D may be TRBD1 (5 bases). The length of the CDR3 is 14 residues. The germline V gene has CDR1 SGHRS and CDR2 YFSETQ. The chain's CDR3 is CASGLLGANTEAFF. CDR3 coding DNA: TGCGCCAGCGGCTTGTTAGGGGCGAACACTGAAGCTTTCTTT.

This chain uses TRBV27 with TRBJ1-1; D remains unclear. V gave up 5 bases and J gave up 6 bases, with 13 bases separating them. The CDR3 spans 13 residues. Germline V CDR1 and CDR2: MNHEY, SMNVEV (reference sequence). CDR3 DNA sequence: TGTGCCAGCAGTCCCCTTGTAGAATCTGAAGCTTTCTTT. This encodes CASSPLVESEAFF.

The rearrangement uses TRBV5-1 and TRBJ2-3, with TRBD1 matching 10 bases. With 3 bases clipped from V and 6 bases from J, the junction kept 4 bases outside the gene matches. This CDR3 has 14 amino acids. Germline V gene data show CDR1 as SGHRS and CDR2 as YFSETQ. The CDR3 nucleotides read TGCGCCAGCAGCTGGACAGGGGGAACGGATACGCAGTATTTT. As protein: CASSWTGGTDTQYF. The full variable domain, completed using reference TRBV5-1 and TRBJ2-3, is KAGVTQTPRYLIKTRGQQVTLSCSPISGHRSVSWYQQTPGQGLQFLFEYFSETQRNKGNFPGRFSGRQFSNSRSEMNVSTLELGDSALYLCASSWTGGTDTQYFGPGTRLTVL.

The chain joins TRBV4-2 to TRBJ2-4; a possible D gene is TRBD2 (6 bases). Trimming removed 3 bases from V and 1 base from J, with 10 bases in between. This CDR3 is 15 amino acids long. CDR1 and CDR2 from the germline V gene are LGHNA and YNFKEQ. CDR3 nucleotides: TGTGCCAGCAGCCACGGGGGAGAGGCCAAAAACATTCAGTACTTC. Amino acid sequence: CASSHGGEAKNIQYF.

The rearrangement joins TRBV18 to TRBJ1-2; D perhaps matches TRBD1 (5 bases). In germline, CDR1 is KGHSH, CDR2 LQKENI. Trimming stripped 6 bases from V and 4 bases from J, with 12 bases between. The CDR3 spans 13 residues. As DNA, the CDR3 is TGTGCCAGCTCCTTGGAGGGGACCTATGGCTACACCTTC. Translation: CASSLEGTYGYTF.

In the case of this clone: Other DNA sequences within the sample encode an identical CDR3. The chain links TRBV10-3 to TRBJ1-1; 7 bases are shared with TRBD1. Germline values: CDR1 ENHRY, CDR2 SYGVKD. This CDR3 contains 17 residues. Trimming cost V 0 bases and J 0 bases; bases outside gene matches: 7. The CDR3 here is CAISESRTGPLNTEAFF. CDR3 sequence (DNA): TGTGCCATCAGTGAGTCGAGGACAGGACCCCTGAACACTGAAGCTTTCTTT.